Listed below are T cell receptor beta chains from one sample, sequenced in a study of identical twins. Via MiXCR, TCRdb re-called the 5' RACE reads, giving one row per CDR3 protein. The table has 550,000 to 800,000 distinct CDR3 sequences, roughly 7.1% seen once. These same data were also listed under a study on yellow fever vaccine responses in identical twins.

Sequenced sample: PBMCs. These receptors originate from a woman aged 18-29 years in good health. Each CDR3 is given with its conserved first and last residue. Clone size is not always given. Where it is, it says once, few, many or a class for expanded clones.

V gene	J gene	clone size	CDR3 protein
TRBV20-1	TRBJ1-1	.	CSARDGPNLNTEAFF
TRBV6-1	TRBJ2-1	.	CASSEGTSGHNEQFF
TRBV3-1	TRBJ2-3	few	CASSQESGSSTDTQYF
TRBV11-2	TRBJ1-1	many	CASSLFETLNTEAFF
TRBV2	TRBJ1-5	.	CASSAREPTGEPQHF
TRBV11-2	TRBJ1-1	few	CASSFAGAPGGAFF
TRBV12-3/TRBV12-4	TRBJ1-3	few	CASSRLDSKGNTIYF
TRBV6-2/TRBV6-3	TRBJ1-5	many	CASSYSENQPQHF
TRBV28	TRBJ2-7	.	CASSSGTSNYEQYF
TRBV27	TRBJ2-7	.	CASRNRGSSYEQYF
TRBV12-3/TRBV12-4	TRBJ1-2	few	CASGVRRAFYGYTF
TRBV7-8	TRBJ2-1	few	CASSFVIHEQFF
TRBV13	TRBJ2-7	.	CASSLQPSGSYEQYF
TRBV7-9	TRBJ1-3	.	CASTMTDLLSGNTIYF
TRBV4-1	TRBJ2-7	.	CASSQERNYEQYF
TRBV7-9	TRBJ1-2	.	CASSPGTGLVGYTF
TRBV29-1	TRBJ2-7	many	CSVAGTSGSYEQYF
TRBV28	TRBJ2-1	.	CASRDLSVANEQFF
TRBV3-1	TRBJ1-1	.	CASSQPQGRRNTEAFF
TRBV5-1	TRBJ2-7	.	CASSLDGSGRAKGYEQYF
TRBV4-1	TRBJ2-4	many	CASSQEQGLAKNIQYF
TRBV29-1	TRBJ2-3	.	CSVRRQTSTDTQYF
TRBV29-1	TRBJ1-1	many	CSVTGGQLFTEAFF
TRBV18	TRBJ1-1	few	CASSPLGDGNTEAFF
TRBV4-1	TRBJ1-2	few	CASSQDDRNYGYTF
TRBV12-3/TRBV12-4	TRBJ1-1	many	CASNSIWGVNTEAFF
TRBV5-1	TRBJ1-1	.	CASSFSDREDTEAFF
TRBV29-1	TRBJ2-2	many	CSAGRDLFPGELFF
TRBV12-3/TRBV12-4	TRBJ1-2	few	CASSPTGGKGYTF
TRBV29-1	TRBJ2-2	.	CSVGTVGHANTGELFF
TRBV12-3/TRBV12-4	TRBJ2-1	few	CASSRAGVWNEQFF
TRBV7-9	TRBJ1-5	many	CASSAPSSNQPQHF
TRBV18	TRBJ2-1	.	CASSPRQGTLNEQFF
TRBV6-1	TRBJ2-5	.	CASGKQGVMETQYF
TRBV3-1	TRBJ2-7	many	CASSHRDSSYEQYF
TRBV6-2/TRBV6-3	TRBJ2-7	few	CASSPNRPSSYEQYF
TRBV11-2	TRBJ2-7	many	CASSGTSGPYEQYF
TRBV6-1	TRBJ1-4	few	CASSDKGLANEKLFF
TRBV5-4	TRBJ2-5	many	CASSLFRDSQETQYF
TRBV7-2	TRBJ2-2	.	CASSFPTRLGELFF
TRBV28	TRBJ1-4	few	CASSLYRGLGKLFF
TRBV12-3/TRBV12-4	TRBJ1-4	many	CASSPPTGVEKLFF
TRBV20-1	TRBJ2-1	many	CSAAGGRYEQFF
TRBV20-1	TRBJ2-3	few	CSARLNSGGLTDTQYF
TRBV29-1	TRBJ2-2	.	CSYSRSFNTGELFF
TRBV12-3/TRBV12-4	TRBJ2-1	many	CASSPWTSGSHNEQFF
TRBV20-1	TRBJ1-2	few	CSARQGHYGYTF
TRBV5-1	TRBJ1-1	few	CASSLEWLAEAFF
TRBV10-3	TRBJ1-2	many	CAISTSYGYTF